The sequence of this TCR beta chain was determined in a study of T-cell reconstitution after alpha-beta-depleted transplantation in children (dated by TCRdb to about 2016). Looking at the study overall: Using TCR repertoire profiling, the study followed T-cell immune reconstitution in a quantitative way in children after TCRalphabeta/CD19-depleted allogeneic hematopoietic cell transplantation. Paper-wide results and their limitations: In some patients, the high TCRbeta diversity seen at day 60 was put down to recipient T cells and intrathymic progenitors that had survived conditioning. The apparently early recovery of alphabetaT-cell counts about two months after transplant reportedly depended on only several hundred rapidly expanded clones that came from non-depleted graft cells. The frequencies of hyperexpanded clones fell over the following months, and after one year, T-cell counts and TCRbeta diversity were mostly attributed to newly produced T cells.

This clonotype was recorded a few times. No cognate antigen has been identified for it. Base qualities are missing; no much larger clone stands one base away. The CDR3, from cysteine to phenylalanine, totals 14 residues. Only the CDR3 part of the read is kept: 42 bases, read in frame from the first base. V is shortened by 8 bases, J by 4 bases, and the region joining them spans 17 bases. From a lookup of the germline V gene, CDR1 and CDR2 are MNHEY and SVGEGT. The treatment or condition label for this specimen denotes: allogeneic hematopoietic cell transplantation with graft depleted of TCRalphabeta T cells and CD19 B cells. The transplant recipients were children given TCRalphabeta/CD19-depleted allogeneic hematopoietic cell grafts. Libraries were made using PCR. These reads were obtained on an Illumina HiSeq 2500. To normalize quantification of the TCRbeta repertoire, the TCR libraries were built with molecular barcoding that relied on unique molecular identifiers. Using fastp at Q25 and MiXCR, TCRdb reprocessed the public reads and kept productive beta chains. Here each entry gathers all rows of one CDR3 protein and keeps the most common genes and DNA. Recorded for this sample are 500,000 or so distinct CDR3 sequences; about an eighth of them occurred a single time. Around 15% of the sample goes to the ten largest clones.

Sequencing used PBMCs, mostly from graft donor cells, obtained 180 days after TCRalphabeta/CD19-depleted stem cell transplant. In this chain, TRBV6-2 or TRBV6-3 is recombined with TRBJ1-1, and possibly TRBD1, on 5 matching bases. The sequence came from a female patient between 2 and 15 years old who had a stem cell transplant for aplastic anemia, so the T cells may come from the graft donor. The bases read TGTGCCAGCCTCAGGGAGACGGGCGTCACTGAAGCTTTCTTT. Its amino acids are CASLRETGVTEAFF.